This TCR beta chain was captured in a study of shared T cell receptors in the human thymus. The protocol was immunoSEQ multiplex PCR, while the TCRdb copy is restricted to in-frame clones and leaves out a portion. This sample has about 660,000 clones, with approximately 88% found just once. Germline V gives CDR1 SGHAT, CDR2 FQNNGV. The CDR3 is 20 residues long. Trimming took 0 bases from V and 1 from J; bases not matched to a gene: 18. These records were also assigned to another study, of human thymus T cells.

This clonotype was obtained from a boy younger than two with a congenital heart defect. Sequencing was carried out using thymocytes. This rearrangement joins TRBV11-2 to TRBJ2-7; 7 bases agree with TRBD1. CDR3: CASSLDLKGASLLWSYEQYF. In DNA, the CDR3 is TGTGCCAGCAGCTTAGACCTCAAGGGGGCTAGCCTTCTTTGGTCCTACGAGCAGTACTTC.